This T cell receptor beta chain is drawn from a study of PD-L1 blockade in urothelial cancer. Background on the study: Patients had received 0 to 3 prior chemotherapy regimens.

As to time point: pretreatment peripheral blood. The germline CDR1 and CDR2 sequences are SGHTA and FQGNSA. The V gene lost 6 bases and the J gene lost 4 bases, with 13 bases spanning the gap. The CDR3 covers 15 residues. Generated by immunoSEQ multiplex PCR, the TCRdb table keeps only in-frame clones and is missing some. The table includes 80,000 to 90,000 clones, more than 75% detected once. The chain couples TRBV7-2 to TRBJ2-6; maybe TRBD1 (6 bases). The TCR was taken from a man in his 60s with urothelial cancer. The sequencing used PBMCs, collected around atezolizumab (anti-PD-L1) treatment. This chain's CDR3 is CASSTGFAGANVLTF. The CDR3 DNA is TGTGCCAGCAGTACAGGGTTCGCAGGGGCCAACGTCCTGACTTTC.